Listed below are T cell receptor beta chains from one sample, sequenced in a study of molecular identifiers for immune sequencing clone quantification. TCRdb re-called the PCR reads through MiXCR, storing one row per CDR3 protein. Of about 640,000 distinct CDR3 sequences in the sample, just under 20% were seen once. Sequenced input: naive CD8+ T cells from blood, with Jurkat cell RNA spiked in. The source of these receptors is a human donor in good health. Some libraries in this study had Jurkat cell RNA spiked in. Both conserved end residues are part of each CDR3. A D gene is named only where the DNA matches it firmly. Only some rows state a clone size, as once, few, many or a class for expanded clones.

d_call	clone_size	j_call	v_call	cdr3_aa	cdr3_nt
-	few	TRBJ2-1	TRBV7-9	CASSSSDTLNIYNEQFF	TGTGCCAGCAGCTCTAGCGATACACTCAATATTTACAATGAGCAGTTCTTC
TRBD2	many	TRBJ2-7	TRBV7-9	CASSSPGTSTEEQYF	TGTGCCAGCAGCTCTCCCGGGACTAGCACCGAGGAGCAGTACTTC
-	-	TRBJ2-7	TRBV12-3/TRBV12-4	CASRIRDSYEQYF	TGTGCCAGCAGAATTAGGGACTCCTACGAGCAGTACTTC
-	many	TRBJ1-5	TRBV6-2/TRBV6-3	CASSVWGNQPQHF	TGTGCCAGCAGCGTCTGGGGAAATCAGCCCCAGCATTTT
-	-	TRBJ1-5	TRBV15	CATSRDGSAPDYRSNQPQHF	TGTGCCACCAGCAGAGATGGGTCAGCGCCCGATTATCGGAGCAATCAGCCCCAGCATTTT
TRBD2	few	TRBJ2-1	TRBV4-2	CASSQDRTSQFTEFF	TGTGCCAGCAGCCAAGATCGGACTAGTCAGTTCACGGAGTTCTTC
-	many	TRBJ2-7	TRBV6-6	CASSYSTEIYEQYF	TGTGCCAGCAGTTACTCGACAGAAATCTACGAGCAGTACTTC
-	many	TRBJ1-1	TRBV14	CASSHRMNTEAFF	TGTGCCAGCAGCCACCGAATGAACACTGAAGCTTTCTTT
-	-	TRBJ2-1	TRBV6-2/TRBV6-3	CASSYSQDFHNEQFF	TGTGCCAGCAGTTACTCCCAGGACTTCCACAATGAGCAGTTCTTC
-	-	TRBJ2-1	TRBV27	CASSLSRRGNEQFF	TGTGCCAGCAGTTTATCCCGCAGGGGCAATGAGCAGTTCTTC
TRBD2	-	TRBJ2-2	TRBV30	CAMGGVNTGELFF	TGTGCCATGGGAGGGGTTAACACCGGGGAGCTGTTTTTT
-	few	TRBJ1-5	TRBV12-2	CASRFYHWQPQHF	TGTGCAAGTCGCTTTTATCATTGGCAGCCCCAGCATTTT
-	many	TRBJ2-1	TRBV30	CAWSVLDPGEQFF	TGTGCCTGGAGTGTACTGGACCCCGGTGAGCAGTTCTTC
TRBD2	-	TRBJ2-7	TRBV4-1	CASSQSGLAGPQYF	TGCGCCAGCAGCCAATCGGGACTAGCGGGCCCACAGTACTTC
TRBD1	many	TRBJ1-2	TRBV4-3	CASSQDKGTANYGYTF	TGCGCCAGCAGCCAAGATAAGGGGACAGCAAACTATGGCTACACCTTC
TRBD1	many	TRBJ1-5	TRBV7-9	CASSEGQGHQPQHF	TGTGCCAGCAGCGAAGGACAGGGCCATCAGCCCCAGCATTTT
-	many	TRBJ2-1	TRBV24-1	CATSDKLGGNEQFF	TGTGCCACCAGTGATAAGCTAGGGGGCAATGAGCAGTTCTTC
-	many	TRBJ2-7	TRBV20-1	CSATGVFYEQYF	TGCAGTGCTACCGGGGTTTTCTACGAGCAGTACTTC
-	-	TRBJ2-2	TRBV19	CASSIGTRSWTGELFF	TGTGCCAGTAGTATAGGGACAAGAAGTTGGACCGGGGAGCTGTTTTTT
-	many	TRBJ2-2	TRBV29-1	CSAYLSSGELFF	TGCAGCGCCTACCTGAGCTCCGGGGAGCTGTTTTTT
TRBD2	-	TRBJ2-7	TRBV30	CAWTGLAGSSYEQYF	TGTGCCTGGACCGGACTAGCGGGAAGCTCCTACGAGCAGTACTTC
TRBD1	many	TRBJ1-1	TRBV4-3	CASSQDGGQYTEAFF	TGCGCCAGCAGCCAAGATGGGGGACAGTACACTGAAGCTTTCTTT